These 3 T cell receptor beta chains were all obtained from the same sample, sequenced in a study of blood T cell repertoires in COVID-19. The method was immunoSEQ multiplex PCR; TCRdb's version includes in-frame clones alone and lacks a portion of them. The sample lists roughly 80,000 clones, 90% occurring once. The specimen sequenced was peripheral blood. These TCRs come from a woman of 80 years or more with active or convalescent COVID-19.

The chain combines TRBV7-8 with TRBJ1-2; perhaps TRBD1 as D (6 bases). The CDR3 is made up of 14 amino acids. V was shortened by 5 bases and J by 4 bases, with 14 bases between the two germline ends. Germline V gene data show CDR1 as SGHVS and CDR2 as FQNEAQ. CDR3 bases: TGTGCCAGCAGCAAAGGGGGTCAATTCTATGGCTACACCTTC. It encodes CASSKGGQFYGYTF.

The gene calls are TRBV7-9 and TRBJ1-3; the D gene is possibly TRBD1 (5 bases). The germline V gene encodes CDR1 SEHNR and CDR2 FQNEAQ (reference sequence). This CDR3 spans 16 amino acids. The V gene lost 2 bases and the J gene lost 2 bases, with 13 bases spanning the gap. The CDR3 bases are TGTGCCAGCAGCTTACAGGGTGCCGGTCCTGGAAACACCATATATTTT. This sequence encodes CASSLQGAGPGNTIYF.

This chain links TRBV29-1 with TRBJ2-7, with D possibly matching TRBD2 (6 bases). V was shortened by 7 bases and J by 0 bases, with 10 bases between the two germline ends. Germline-derived CDR1 and CDR2 are SQVTM and ANQGSEA. The CDR3 extends over 12 amino acids. The CDR3 loop is CSAGGSSYEQYF. CDR3 sequence (DNA): TGCAGCGCCGGGGGAAGCTCCTACGAGCAGTACTTC.